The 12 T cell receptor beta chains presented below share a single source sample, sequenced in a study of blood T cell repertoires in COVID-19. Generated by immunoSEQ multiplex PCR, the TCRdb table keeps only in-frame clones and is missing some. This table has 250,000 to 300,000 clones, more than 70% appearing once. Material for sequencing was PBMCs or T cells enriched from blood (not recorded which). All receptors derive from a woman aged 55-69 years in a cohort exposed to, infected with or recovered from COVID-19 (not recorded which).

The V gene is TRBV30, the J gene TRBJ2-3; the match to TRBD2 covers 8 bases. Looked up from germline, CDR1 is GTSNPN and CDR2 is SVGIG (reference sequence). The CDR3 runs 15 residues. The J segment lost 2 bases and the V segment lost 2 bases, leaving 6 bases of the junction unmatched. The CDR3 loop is CAWSSIAGFTDTQYF. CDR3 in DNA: TGTGCCTGGAGTTCTATAGCGGGATTCACAGATACGCAGTATTTT.

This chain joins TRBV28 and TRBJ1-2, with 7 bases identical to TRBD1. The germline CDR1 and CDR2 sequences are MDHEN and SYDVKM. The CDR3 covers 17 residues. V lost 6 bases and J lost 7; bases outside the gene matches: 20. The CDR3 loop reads CASSPIRGLGVEGGYTF. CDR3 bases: TGTGCCAGCAGCCCCATCAGGGGGTTGGGGGTTGAGGGTGGCTACACCTTC.

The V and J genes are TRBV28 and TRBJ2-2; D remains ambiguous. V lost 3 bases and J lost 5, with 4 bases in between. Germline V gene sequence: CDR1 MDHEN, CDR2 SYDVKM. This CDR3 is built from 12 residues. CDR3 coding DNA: TGTGCCAGCAGTTTGCTAACCGGGGAGCTGTTTTTT. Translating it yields CASSLLTGELFF.

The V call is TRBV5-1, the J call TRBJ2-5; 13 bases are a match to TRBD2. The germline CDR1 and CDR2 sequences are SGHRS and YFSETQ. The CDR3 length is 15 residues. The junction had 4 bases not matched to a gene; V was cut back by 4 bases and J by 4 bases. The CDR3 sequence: CASSRLAGGSETQYF. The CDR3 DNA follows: TGCGCCAGCAGCCGACTAGCGGGAGGTTCAGAGACCCAGTACTTC.

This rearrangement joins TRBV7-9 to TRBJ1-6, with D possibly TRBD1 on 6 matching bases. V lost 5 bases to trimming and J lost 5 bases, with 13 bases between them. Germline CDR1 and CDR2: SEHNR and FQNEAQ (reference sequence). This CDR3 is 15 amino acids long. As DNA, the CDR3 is TGTGCCAGCAGCCGGGCCGGACAGCATAATTCACCCCTCCACTTT. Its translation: CASSRAGQHNSPLHF.

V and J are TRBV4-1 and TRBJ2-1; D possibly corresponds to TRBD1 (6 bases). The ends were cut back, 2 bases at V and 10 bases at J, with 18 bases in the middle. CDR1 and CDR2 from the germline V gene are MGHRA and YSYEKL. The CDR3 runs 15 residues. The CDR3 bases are TGCGCCAGCAGCCAAAGCGAATTCCAGGGGTGGGAGCAGTTCTTC. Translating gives CASSQSEFQGWEQFF.

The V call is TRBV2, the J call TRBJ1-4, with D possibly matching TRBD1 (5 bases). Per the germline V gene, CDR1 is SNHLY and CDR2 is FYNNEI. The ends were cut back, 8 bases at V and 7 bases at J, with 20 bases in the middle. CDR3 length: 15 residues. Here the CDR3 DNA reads TGTGCCAGCGCCATTCCCCGCCAGGGTGGTGAAAAACTGTTTTTT. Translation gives CASAIPRQGGEKLFF.

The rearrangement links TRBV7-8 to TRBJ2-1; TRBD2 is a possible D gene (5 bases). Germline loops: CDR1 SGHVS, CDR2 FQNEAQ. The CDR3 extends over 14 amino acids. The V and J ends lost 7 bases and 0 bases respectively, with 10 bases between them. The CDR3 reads CASIPAASYNEQFF. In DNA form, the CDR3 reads TGTGCCAGCATCCCAGCGGCCTCCTACAATGAGCAGTTCTTC.

The CDR3 region has the DNA TGTGCCAGCAGTTTAGGGGGGATCTATGGCTACACCTTC. It translates to CASSLGGIYGYTF. The chain combines TRBV27 with TRBJ1-2, with TRBD1 as a possible D gene (5 bases). Trimming removed 2 bases from V and 4 bases from J, with 8 bases in between. This CDR3 has 13 amino acids. Germline loops: CDR1 MNHEY, CDR2 SMNVEV (reference sequence).

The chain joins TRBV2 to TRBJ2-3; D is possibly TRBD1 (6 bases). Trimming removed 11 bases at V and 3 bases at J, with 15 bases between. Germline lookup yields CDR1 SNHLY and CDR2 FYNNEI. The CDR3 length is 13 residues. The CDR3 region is CAAVRQETDTQYF. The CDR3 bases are TGTGCCGCGGTCCGACAGGAGACAGATACGCAGTATTTT.

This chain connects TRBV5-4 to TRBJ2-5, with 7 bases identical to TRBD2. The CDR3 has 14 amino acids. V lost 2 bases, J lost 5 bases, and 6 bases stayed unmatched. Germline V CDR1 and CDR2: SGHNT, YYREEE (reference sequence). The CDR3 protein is CASSFPGGYETQYF. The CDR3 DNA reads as TGTGCCAGCAGCTTCCCGGGGGGATATGAGACCCAGTACTTC.

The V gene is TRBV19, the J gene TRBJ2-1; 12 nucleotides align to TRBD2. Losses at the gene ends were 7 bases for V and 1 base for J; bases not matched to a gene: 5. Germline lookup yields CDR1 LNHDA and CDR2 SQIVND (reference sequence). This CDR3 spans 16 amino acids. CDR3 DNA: TGTGCCAGTAATCCTGGACTAGCGGGATCCTACAATGAGCAGTTCTTC. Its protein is CASNPGLAGSYNEQFF.